The entry below gives a single T cell receptor beta chain sequence along with its context. Its antigen is unidentified. Autoimmune disease history or systemic immunosuppression meant exclusion. The data stem from a study of OX40 agonist ivuxolimab in advanced cancers. Study in general: Ivuxolimab was delivered to patients intravenously every 2 weeks at doses spanning 0.01 to 10 mg/kg. Enrolled patients in dose escalation had cancers that were hepatocellular carcinoma, melanoma, renal cell or head and neck cancer. Study conclusions and caveats: Averaged across samples, CD8+ T cells carried more expanded clones than CD4+ did.

The repertoire was sequenced with immunoSEQ multiplex PCR; TCRdb's copy has only in-frame clones and lacks some. The sample carries about 89,000 clones, approximately 91% recorded once. The CDR3 runs to 18 residues. Deletions cut 4 bases from V and 3 bases from J, with 23 bases between. The germline V gene encodes CDR1 SGDLS and CDR2 YYNGEE. The V and J genes are TRBV9 and TRBJ1-3; a possible D gene is TRBD1 (6 bases). The receptor was isolated from an adult with an advanced solid tumor such as melanoma, head and neck, liver or kidney cancer. Here the sequenced sample was CD4+ or CD8+ T cells sorted from blood, taken in a trial of the OX40 agonist ivuxolimab. The CDR3 nucleotides are TGTGCCAGCAGCCCTGGTGGGGCCGCAGGGGAATATGGAAACACCATATATTTT. Residues: CASSPGGAAGEYGNTIYF.